These 18 T cell receptor beta chains were sequenced from one sample in a study of Ad26.COV2.S vaccination and SARS-CoV-2 variants. TCRdb keeps only in-frame clones here, not all; method: immunoSEQ multiplex PCR. The sample lists about 420,000 clones, 85% to 90% seen once, with approximately 4% in the top ten. Treatment indicated: about 20 received Ad26.COV2.S at low or high dose, single or two shots; about 5 received placebo; per-sample allocation not given. Sampling took place 63 days after the first vaccine or placebo injection. Sequenced here: peripheral blood, sampled in a trial of Ad26.COV2.S vaccine versus placebo. The source is a person between 18 and 59 years old who received the Ad26.COV2.S COVID-19 vaccine or a placebo.

The rearrangement uses TRBV5-1 and TRBJ2-7; TRBD2 matches at 13 bases. The CDR3 covers 16 residues. CDR1 SGHRS and CDR2 YFSETQ come from the germline V gene. V shed 1 base, J shed 9 bases, and the junction held 10 bases outside the gene matches. The chain's CDR3 is CASSLSPGTSGVGQYF. The CDR3 nucleotides are TGCGCCAGCAGCTTGAGTCCAGGGACTAGCGGGGTGGGGCAGTACTTC.

The genes are TRBV7-9 and TRBJ2-1, with D perhaps TRBD1 or TRBD2 (6 bases each). The CDR3 runs 14 residues. V shed 0 bases and J shed 6 bases, with 9 bases lying between them. CDR1 is SEHNR and CDR2 is FQNEAQ in the germline V gene (reference sequence). The CDR3 bases are TGTGCCAGCAGCTTAGCTGGGGGGCGCAATGAGCAGTTCTTC. Translation gives CASSLAGGRNEQFF.

CDR3: CASSLVARPDEKLFF. The CDR3 DNA follows: TGTGCCAGCAGCTTGGTTGCGCGGCCGGATGAAAAACTGTTTTTT. The J gene is TRBJ1-4, the V gene TRBV5-6; D gene unclear. Germline lookup yields CDR1 SGHDT and CDR2 YYEEEE. Trimming left V 0 bases short and J 6 bases short, with 12 bases between. This CDR3 has 15 residues.

The chain carries TRBV10-2 and TRBJ2-7, with D possibly TRBD2 on 7 matching bases. V was trimmed by 0 bases and J by 6 bases, leaving 15 bases between them. The CDR3 is made up of 15 amino acids. Germline V gene lookup returns CDR1 WSHSY and CDR2 SAAADI. The CDR3 reads CASSESWGGRLEQYF. The CDR3 DNA is TGCGCCAGCAGTGAGTCGTGGGGGGGGCGGCTCGAGCAGTACTTC.

CDR3 nucleotide sequence: TGTGCCAGCAGTCACAGGGACCCTCGAGATACGCAGTATTTT. Protein sequence: CASSHRDPRDTQYF. The V gene is TRBV7-9, the J gene TRBJ2-3; perhaps TRBD1 as D (6 bases). Germline assignment: CDR1 SEHNR and CDR2 FQNEAQ (reference sequence). Trimming shortened V by 6 bases and J by 5 bases, and 15 bases separated the two germline ends. The CDR3 is made up of 14 amino acids.

V gene TRBV7-9 combines with J gene TRBJ1-6; 7 positions match TRBD1. The trim removed 1 base at V and 8 bases at J, leaving 5 bases unmatched. CDR1 is SEHNR, CDR2 FQNEAQ, per germline (reference sequence). CDR3 length: 15 amino acids. CDR3 nucleotide sequence: TGTGCCAGCAGCTTAGACAACAGGGGTGATTCACCCCTCCACTTT. It encodes CASSLDNRGDSPLHF.

The gene calls are TRBV11-2 and TRBJ2-2; no clear D. V was clipped by 1 base and J by 9 bases, with 15 bases between them. The V gene's germline CDR1 is SGHAT and CDR2 FQNNGV. There are 15 residues in the CDR3. The DNA of the CDR3 is TGTGCCAGCAGCTTAGTTTCGGGTTCGGGCCGGGAGCTGTTTTTT. The encoded protein is CASSLVSGSGRELFF.

This clone was seen more than once but under ten times. This chain joins TRBV6-5 and TRBJ2-7; D is unresolved. The germline gives CDR1 MNHEY, CDR2 SVGAGI. The CDR3 consists of 13 residues. V gave up 2 bases and J gave up 0 bases, with 5 bases separating them. For the CDR3, the DNA is TGTGCCAGCAGTTACAAGAGCTCCTACGAGCAGTACTTC. Its translation is CASSYKSSYEQYF.

This chain uses TRBV7-3 with TRBJ2-3; tentative D call: TRBD2 (6 bases). CDR1 SGHTA and CDR2 FQGTGA come from the germline V gene. CDR3 length: 13 amino acids. V was cut by 4 bases and J by 3 bases, with 8 bases left in between. The CDR3 DNA follows: TGTGCCAGCAGCTCGGGGGTGACAGATACGCAGTATTTT. Translating it yields CASSSGVTDTQYF.

This sequence joins TRBV5-5 and TRBJ1-2, with TRBD1 as a possible D gene (5 bases). The length of the CDR3 is 14 residues. In germline, CDR1 is SGHKS, CDR2 YYEKEE (reference sequence). Trimming pared 4 bases from V and 4 bases from J, leaving 14 bases between. The CDR3 spells CASSHPGHLYGYTF. In DNA, the CDR3 is TGTGCCAGCAGCCACCCAGGACACCTCTATGGCTACACCTTC.

On this clone itself: Other DNA sequences from this sample encode an identical CDR3 as well. The chain is built from TRBV4-2 and TRBJ2-3; 9 positions match TRBD2. The CDR3 covers 14 residues. Germline-derived CDR1 and CDR2 are LGHNA and YNFKEQ. V was pared by 6 bases and J by 1 base, with 2 bases of the junction left unmatched. The CDR3 reads CASSLAGGTDTQYF. The CDR3, as DNA: TGTGCCAGCAGTTTAGCGGGGGGCACAGATACGCAGTATTTT.

The CDR3 DNA reads as TGTGCCAGTAGTGGACTTCTATTCTACGAGCAGTACTTC. This encodes CASSGLLFYEQYF. The chain links TRBV19 to TRBJ2-7; the D gene is possibly TRBD2 (5 bases). Trimming stripped 5 bases from V and 3 bases from J, with 11 bases between. CDR3 length: 13 amino acids. Germline CDR1 LNHDA, CDR2 SQIVND (reference sequence).

This rearrangement joins TRBV19 to TRBJ2-3; 9 nucleotides match TRBD1. Germline V gene lookup returns CDR1 LNHDA and CDR2 SQIVND (reference sequence). This CDR3 region has 16 residues. The trim removed 2 bases at V and 3 bases at J, leaving 6 bases unmatched. In DNA, the CDR3 is TGTGCCAGTAGTATATCAGGACAGGGGAAGACAGATACGCAGTATTTT. It encodes CASSISGQGKTDTQYF. Looking up the rest from reference TRBV19 and TRBJ2-3 gives the full variable domain: DGGITQSPKYLFRKEGQNVTLSCEQNLNHDAMYWYRQDPGQGLRLIYYSQIVNDFQKGDIAEGYSVSREKKESFPLTVTSAQKNPTAFYLCASSISGQGKTDTQYFGPGTRLTVL.

The CDR3 loop reads CASSQDIRRGQETQYF. DNA for the CDR3: TGCGCCAGCAGCCAAGACATCCGCCGGGGACAAGAGACCCAGTACTTC. The J gene is TRBJ2-5, the V gene TRBV4-3; weak D call: TRBD2 (5 bases). This CDR3 comprises 16 residues. CDR1 is LGHNA and CDR2 is YSLEER in the germline V gene. V lost 0 bases and J lost 2, with 13 bases in between.

The J gene is TRBJ1-2, the V gene TRBV12-3 or TRBV12-4; 7 bases are shared with TRBD1. The CDR3 extends over 13 amino acids. Trimming took 3 bases from V and 4 from J; bases not matched to a gene: 2. As DNA, the CDR3 is TGTGCCAGCAGTTTGGGACAGACCTATGGCTACACCTTC. It codes for CASSLGQTYGYTF.

The chain has TRBV11-3 and TRBJ2-2, with TRBD1 matching over 7 bases. Germline values: CDR1 SGHNT, CDR2 YENEEA. The length of the CDR3 is 16 residues. Losses at the gene ends were 4 bases for V and 1 base for J; bases not matched to a gene: 6. CDR3 protein: CASSSTGWGNTGELFF. CDR3 sequence (DNA): TGTGCCAGCAGCTCGACAGGGTGGGGGAACACCGGGGAGCTGTTTTTT.

This rearrangement joins TRBV7-6 to TRBJ2-1; D may be TRBD2 (5 bases). The CDR3 runs to 13 residues. V was cut by 4 bases and J by 3 bases, with 7 bases left in between. Germline V lookup: CDR1 SGHVS, CDR2 FNYEAQ. The CDR3 is CASSSEGYNEQFF. The CDR3 DNA is TGTGCCAGCAGCTCCGAGGGCTACAATGAGCAGTTCTTC.

The J gene is TRBJ1-5, the V gene TRBV5-1; D call uncertain. CDR3 length: 14 amino acids. Trimming pared 2 bases from V and 0 bases from J, leaving 6 bases between. The germline V gene encodes CDR1 SGHRS and CDR2 YFSETQ. CDR3 sequence: CASSFDPSNQPQHF. CDR3 DNA: TGCGCCAGCAGCTTCGATCCTAGCAATCAGCCCCAGCATTTT.